This T cell receptor (beta chain) came from a study of control samples from healthy donors and cancer patients. V shed 5 bases and J shed 6 bases, with 15 bases lying between them. CDR1 SGHTA and CDR2 FQGNSA come from the germline V gene. The CDR3 spans 14 residues. The data were produced by immunoSEQ multiplex PCR, yet TCRdb's version contains in-frame clones alone and is incomplete. The table includes about 160,000 clones, about 94% detected once. Sequencing input: blood. The TCR originated in a woman aged 35 to 49 in good health. The chain is built from TRBV7-2 and TRBJ2-3; possibly TRBD1 or TRBD2 for D (5 bases each). The CDR3 sequence: CASSPRGEGDTQYF. CDR3 nucleotides: TGTGCCAGCAGCCCAAGGGGAGAGGGTGATACGCAGTATTTT.